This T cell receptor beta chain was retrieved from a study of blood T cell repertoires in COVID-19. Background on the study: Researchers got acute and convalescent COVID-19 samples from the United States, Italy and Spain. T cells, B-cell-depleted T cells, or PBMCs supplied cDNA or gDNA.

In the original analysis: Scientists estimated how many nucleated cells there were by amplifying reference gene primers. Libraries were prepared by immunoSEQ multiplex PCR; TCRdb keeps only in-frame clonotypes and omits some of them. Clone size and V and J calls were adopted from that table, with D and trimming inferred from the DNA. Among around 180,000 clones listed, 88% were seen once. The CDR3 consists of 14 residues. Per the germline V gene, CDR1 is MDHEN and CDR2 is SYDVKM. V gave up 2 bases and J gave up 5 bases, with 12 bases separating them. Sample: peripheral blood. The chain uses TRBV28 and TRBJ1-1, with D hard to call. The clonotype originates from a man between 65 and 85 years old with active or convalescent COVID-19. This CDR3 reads CASSLGLALTEAFF. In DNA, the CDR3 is TGTGCCAGCAGTTTAGGGCTTGCGCTTACTGAAGCTTTCTTT.